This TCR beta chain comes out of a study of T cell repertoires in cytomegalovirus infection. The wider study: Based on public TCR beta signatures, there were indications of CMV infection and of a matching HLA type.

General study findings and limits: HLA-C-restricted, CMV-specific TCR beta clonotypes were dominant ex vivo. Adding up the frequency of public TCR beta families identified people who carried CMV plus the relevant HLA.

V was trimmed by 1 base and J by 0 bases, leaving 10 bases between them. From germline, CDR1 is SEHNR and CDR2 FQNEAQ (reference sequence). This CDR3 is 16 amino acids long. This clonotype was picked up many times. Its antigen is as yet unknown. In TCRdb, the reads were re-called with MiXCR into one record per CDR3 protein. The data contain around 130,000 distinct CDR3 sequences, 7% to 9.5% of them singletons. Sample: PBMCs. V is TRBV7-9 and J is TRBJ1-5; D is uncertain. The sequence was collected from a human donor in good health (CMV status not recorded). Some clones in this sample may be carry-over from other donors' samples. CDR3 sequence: CASSLEYGDSNQPQHF. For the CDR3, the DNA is TGTGCCAGCAGCTTAGAGTATGGGGATAGCAATCAGCCCCAGCATTTT.